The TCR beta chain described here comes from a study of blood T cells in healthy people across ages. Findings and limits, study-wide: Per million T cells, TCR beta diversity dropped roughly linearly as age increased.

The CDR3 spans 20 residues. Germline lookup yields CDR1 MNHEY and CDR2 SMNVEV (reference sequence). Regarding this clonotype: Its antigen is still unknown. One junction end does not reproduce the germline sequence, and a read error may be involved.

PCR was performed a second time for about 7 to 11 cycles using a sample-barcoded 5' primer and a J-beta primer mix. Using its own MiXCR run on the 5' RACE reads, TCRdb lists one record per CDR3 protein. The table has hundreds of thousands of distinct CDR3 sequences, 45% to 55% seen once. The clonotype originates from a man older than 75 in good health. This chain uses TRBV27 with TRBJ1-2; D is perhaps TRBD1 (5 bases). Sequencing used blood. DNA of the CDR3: TGTGCCATCAGTTTATATTCAGGGATCGGCTCCACCGAAGACCCCTATGGCTACACCTTC. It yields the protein CAISLYSGIGSTEDPYGYTF.